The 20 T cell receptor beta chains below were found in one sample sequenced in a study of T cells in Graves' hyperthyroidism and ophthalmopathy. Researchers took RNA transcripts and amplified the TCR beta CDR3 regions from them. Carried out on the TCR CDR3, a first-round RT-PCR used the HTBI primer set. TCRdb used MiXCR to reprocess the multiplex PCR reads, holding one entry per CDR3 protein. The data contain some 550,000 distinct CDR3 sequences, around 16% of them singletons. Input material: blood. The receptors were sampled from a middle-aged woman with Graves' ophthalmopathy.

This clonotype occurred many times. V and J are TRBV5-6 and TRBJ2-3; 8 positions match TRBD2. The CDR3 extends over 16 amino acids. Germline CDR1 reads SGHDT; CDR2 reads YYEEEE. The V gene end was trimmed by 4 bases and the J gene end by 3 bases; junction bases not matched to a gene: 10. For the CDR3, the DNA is TGTGCCAGCAGCCCTGGGGCTAGCGGGCCTACAGATACGCAGTATTTT. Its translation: CASSPGASGPTDTQYF. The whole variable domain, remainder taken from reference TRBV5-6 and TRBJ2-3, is DAGVTQSPTHLIKTRGQQVTLRCSPKSGHDTVSWYQQALGQGPQFIFQYYEEEERQRGNFPDRFSGHQFPNYSSELNVNALLLGDSALYLCASSPGASGPTDTQYFGPGTRLTVL.

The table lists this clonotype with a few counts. The CDR3: CASSPQGGFGEKLFF. The CDR3 nucleotides are TGTGCCAGCAGCCCACAGGGAGGGTTCGGGGAAAAACTGTTTTTT. This chain connects TRBV7-2 to TRBJ1-4; D possibly corresponds to TRBD1 (6 bases). Trimming pared 5 bases from V and 8 bases from J, leaving 18 bases between. The CDR3 runs 15 residues. Germline CDR1 and CDR2: SGHTA and FQGNSA.

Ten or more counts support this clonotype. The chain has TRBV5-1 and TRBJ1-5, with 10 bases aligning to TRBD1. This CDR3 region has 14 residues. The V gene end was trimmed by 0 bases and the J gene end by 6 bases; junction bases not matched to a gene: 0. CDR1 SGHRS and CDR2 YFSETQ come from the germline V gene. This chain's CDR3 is CASSLGTGGQPQHF. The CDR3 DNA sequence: TGCGCCAGCAGCTTGGGGACAGGGGGTCAGCCCCAGCATTTT.

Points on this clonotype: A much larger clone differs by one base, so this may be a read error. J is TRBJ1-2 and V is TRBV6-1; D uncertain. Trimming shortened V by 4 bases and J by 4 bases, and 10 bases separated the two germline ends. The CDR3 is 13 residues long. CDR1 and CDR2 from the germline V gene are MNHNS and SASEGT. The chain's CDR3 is CASSGRRLYGYTF. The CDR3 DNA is TGTGCCAGCAGTGGACGGCGCCTCTATGGCTACACCTTC.

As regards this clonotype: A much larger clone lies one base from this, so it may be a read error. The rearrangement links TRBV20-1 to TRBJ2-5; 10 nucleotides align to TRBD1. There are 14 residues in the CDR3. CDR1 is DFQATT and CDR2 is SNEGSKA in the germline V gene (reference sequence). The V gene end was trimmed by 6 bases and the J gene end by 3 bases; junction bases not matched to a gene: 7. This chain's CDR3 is CSALPGQGKETQYF. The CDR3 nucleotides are TGCAGTGCCCTTCCGGGACAGGGGAAAGAGACCCAGTACTTC.

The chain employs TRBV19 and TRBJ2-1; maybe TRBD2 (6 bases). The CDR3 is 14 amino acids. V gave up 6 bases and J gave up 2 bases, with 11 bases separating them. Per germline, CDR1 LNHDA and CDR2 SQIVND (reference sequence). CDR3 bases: TGTGCCAGTAGACCTAGCGCGACCTACAATGAGCAGTTCTTC. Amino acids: CASRPSATYNEQFF.

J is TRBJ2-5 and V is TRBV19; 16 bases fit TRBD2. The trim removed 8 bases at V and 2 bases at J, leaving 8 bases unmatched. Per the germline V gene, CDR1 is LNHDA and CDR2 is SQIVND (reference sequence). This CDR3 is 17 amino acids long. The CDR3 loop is CASGPGLAGGPQETQYF. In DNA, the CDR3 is TGTGCCAGTGGCCCGGGACTAGCGGGGGGGCCTCAAGAGACCCAGTACTTC.

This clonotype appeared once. The CDR3 reads CASSSSLAGSYEQYF. CDR3 DNA sequence: TGTGCCAGCAGCTCATCCTTAGCGGGCTCCTACGAGCAGTACTTC. The rearrangement links TRBV7-2 to TRBJ2-7, with 7 bases aligning to TRBD2. Germline V gene data show CDR1 as SGHTA and CDR2 as FQGNSA. The V segment lost 4 bases and the J segment 0 bases; nucleotides outside the gene matches: 6. The CDR3 spans 15 residues.

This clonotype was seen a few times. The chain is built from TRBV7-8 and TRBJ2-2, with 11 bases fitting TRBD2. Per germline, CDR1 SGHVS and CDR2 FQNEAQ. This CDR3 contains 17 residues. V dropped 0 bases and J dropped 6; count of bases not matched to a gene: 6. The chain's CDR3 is CASSLATSGSWPGELFF. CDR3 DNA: TGTGCCAGCAGCTTAGCCACTAGCGGGAGTTGGCCCGGGGAGCTGTTTTTT.

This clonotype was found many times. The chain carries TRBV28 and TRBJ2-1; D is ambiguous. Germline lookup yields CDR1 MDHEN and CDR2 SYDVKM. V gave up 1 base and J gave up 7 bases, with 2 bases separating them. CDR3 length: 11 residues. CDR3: CASSLFNEQFF. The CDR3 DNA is TGTGCCAGCAGTTTATTTAATGAGCAGTTCTTC.

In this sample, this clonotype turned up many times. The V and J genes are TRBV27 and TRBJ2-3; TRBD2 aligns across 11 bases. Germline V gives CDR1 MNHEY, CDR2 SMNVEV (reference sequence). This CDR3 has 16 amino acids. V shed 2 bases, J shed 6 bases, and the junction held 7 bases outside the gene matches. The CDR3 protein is CASSLLGLAGRDTQYF. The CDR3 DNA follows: TGTGCCAGCAGTTTACTTGGACTAGCGGGCCGGGATACGCAGTATTTT.

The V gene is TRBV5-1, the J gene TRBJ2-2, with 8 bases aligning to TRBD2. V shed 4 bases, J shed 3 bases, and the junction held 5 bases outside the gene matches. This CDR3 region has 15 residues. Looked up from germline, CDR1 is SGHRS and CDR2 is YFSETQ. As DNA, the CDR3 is TGCGCCAGCAGCGGCGGCGGGGGGCACACCGGGGAGCTGTTTTTT. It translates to CASSGGGGHTGELFF.

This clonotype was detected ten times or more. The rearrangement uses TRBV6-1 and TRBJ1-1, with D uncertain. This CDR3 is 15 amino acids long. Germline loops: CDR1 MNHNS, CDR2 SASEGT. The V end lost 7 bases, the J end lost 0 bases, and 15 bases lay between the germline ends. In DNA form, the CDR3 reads TGTGCCAGCATCCCCCCCGGGAAAATGAACACTGAAGCTTTCTTT. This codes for CASIPPGKMNTEAFF.

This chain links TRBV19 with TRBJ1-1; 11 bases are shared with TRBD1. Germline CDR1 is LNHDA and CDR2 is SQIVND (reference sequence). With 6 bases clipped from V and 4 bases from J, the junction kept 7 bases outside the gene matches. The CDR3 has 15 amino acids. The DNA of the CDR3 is TGTGCCAGTAGCATCGCCGGGACAGGGGGCACTGAAGCTTTCTTT. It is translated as CASSIAGTGGTEAFF.

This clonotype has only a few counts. CDR3 residues: CASSSVGTGLEQYF. The CDR3 nucleotides read TGTGCCAGCAGCTCCGTGGGGACAGGCCTGGAGCAGTACTTC. The rearrangement joins TRBV13 to TRBJ2-7, with 8 bases fitting TRBD1. There are 14 residues in the CDR3. Per germline, CDR1 PRHDT and CDR2 FYEKMQ (reference sequence). J lost 7 bases, V lost 4 bases, and 9 bases had no gene match.

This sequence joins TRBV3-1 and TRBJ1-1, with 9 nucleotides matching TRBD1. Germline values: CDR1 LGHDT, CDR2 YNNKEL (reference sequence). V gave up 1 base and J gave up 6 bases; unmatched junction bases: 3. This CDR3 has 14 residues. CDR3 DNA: TGTGCCAGCAGCCAAGCGGGACAGGGTGCTGAAGCTTTCTTT. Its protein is CASSQAGQGAEAFF.

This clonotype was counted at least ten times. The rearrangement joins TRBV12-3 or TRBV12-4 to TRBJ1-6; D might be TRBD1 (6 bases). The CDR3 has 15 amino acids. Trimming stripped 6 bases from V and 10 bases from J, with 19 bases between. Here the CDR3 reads CASSPVVGAESPLHF. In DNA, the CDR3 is TGTGCCAGCAGCCCTGTTGTGGGGGCCGAATCACCCCTCCACTTT.

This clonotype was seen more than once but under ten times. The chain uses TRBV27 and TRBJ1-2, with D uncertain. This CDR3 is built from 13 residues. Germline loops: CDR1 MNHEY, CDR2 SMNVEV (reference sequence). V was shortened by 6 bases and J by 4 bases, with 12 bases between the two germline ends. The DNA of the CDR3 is TGTGCCAGCAGGGGAGACACGAGCTATGGCTACACCTTC. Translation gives CASRGDTSYGYTF.

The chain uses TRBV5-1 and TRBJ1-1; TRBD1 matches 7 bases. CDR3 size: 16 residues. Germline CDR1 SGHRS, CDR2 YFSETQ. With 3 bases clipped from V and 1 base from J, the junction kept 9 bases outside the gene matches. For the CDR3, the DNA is TGCGCCAGCAGCTCCGGACAGGCAGGGGCGAACACTGAAGCTTTCTTT. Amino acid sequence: CASSSGQAGANTEAFF.

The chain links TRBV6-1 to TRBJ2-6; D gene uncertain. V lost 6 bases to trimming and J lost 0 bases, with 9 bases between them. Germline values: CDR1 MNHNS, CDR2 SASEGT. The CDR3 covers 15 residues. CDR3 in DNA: TGTGCCAGCAGCTACCGGCTCTCTGGGGCCAACGTCCTGACTTTC. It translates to CASSYRLSGANVLTF.